This T cell receptor (beta chain) stems from a study of blood T cell repertoires in COVID-19. Study summary: The study drew acute and convalescent COVID-19 samples from the United States, Italy and Spain.

Here immunoSEQ multiplex PCR was the method, and the copy in TCRdb shows in-frame clones only, minus some. This repertoire shows roughly 200,000 clones, around nine tenths found once; its top ten account for roughly 6.4%. This clone was found a few times. Germline lookup yields CDR1 KGHSH and CDR2 LQKENI. The trim removed 6 bases at V and 0 bases at J, leaving 5 bases unmatched. CDR3 length: 16 residues. Sequencing was carried out using peripheral blood. The chain is built from TRBV18 and TRBJ2-1; TRBD2 matches at 10 bases. The receptor's source is a man aged 55 to 70 who had recovered from COVID-19. CDR3 DNA sequence: TGTGCCAGCTCGATCTCTAGCGGGAGCTCCTACAATGAGCAGTTCTTC. Translation gives CASSISSGSSYNEQFF.